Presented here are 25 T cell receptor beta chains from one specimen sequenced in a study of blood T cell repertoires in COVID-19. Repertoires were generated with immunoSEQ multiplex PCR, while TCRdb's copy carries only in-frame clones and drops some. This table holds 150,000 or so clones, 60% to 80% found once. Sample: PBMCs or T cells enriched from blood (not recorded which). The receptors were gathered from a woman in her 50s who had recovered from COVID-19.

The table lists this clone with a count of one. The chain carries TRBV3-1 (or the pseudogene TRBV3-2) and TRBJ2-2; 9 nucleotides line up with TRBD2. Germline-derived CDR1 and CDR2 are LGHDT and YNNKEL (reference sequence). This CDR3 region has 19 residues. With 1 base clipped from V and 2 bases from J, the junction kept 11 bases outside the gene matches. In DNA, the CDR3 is TGTGCCAGCAGCCAAGTTGGACTAGCGTCGGAGTTAAACACCGGGGAGCTGTTTTTT. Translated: CASSQVGLASELNTGELFF.

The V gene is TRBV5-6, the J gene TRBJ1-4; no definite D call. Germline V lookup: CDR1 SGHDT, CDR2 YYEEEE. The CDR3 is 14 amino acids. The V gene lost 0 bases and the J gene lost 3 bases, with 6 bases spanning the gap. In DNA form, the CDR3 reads TGTGCCAGCAGCTTGGGCGGTGCTAATGAAAAACTGTTTTTT. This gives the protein CASSLGGANEKLFF.

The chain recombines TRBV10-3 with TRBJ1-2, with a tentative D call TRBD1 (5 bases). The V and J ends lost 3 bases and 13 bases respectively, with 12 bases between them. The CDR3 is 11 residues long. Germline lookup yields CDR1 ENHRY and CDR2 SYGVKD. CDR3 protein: CAISEDGGCTF. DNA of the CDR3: TGTGCCATCAGTGAAGACGGGGGGTGCACCTTC.

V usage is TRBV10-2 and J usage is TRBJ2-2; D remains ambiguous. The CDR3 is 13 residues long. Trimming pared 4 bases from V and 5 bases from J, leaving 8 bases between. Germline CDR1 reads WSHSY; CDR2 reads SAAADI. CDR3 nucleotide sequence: TGCGCCAGCAGTGGAGCCACGACCGGGGAGCTGTTTTTT. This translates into CASSGATTGELFF.

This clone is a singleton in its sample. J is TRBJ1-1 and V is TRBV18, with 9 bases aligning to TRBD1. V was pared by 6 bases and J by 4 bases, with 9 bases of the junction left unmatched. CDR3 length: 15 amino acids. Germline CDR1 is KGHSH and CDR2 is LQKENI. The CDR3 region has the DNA TGTGCCAGCTCGTCACAGGGGGCGGAGGGCACTGAAGCTTTCTTT. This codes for CASSSQGAEGTEAFF. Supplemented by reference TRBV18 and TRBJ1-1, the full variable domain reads NAGVMQNPRHLVRRRGQEARLRCSPMKGHSHVYWYRQLPEEGLKFMVYLQKENIIDESGMPKERFSAEFPKEGPSILRIQQVVRGDSAAYFCASSSQGAEGTEAFFGQGTRLTVV.

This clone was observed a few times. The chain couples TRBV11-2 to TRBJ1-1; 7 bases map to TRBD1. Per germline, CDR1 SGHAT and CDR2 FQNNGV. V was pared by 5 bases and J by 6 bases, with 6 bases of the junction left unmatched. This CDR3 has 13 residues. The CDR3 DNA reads TGTGCCAGCAGCCAAAACGACAGGGCTGAAGCTTTCTTT. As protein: CASSQNDRAEAFF. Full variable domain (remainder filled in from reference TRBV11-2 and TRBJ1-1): EAGVAQSPRYKIIEKRQSVAFWCNPISGHATLYWYQQILGQGPKLLIQFQNNGVVDDSQLPKDRFSAERLKGVDSTLKIQPAKLEDSAVYLCASSQNDRAEAFFGQGTRLTVV.

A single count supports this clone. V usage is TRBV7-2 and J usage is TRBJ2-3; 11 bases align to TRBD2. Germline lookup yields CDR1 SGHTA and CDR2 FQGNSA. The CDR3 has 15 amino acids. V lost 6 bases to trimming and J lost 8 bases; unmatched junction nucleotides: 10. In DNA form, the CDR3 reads TGTGCCAGCAGTTGGAACGTAGCGGGGGGGCGTACGCAGTATTTT. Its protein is CASSWNVAGGRTQYF.

The CDR3 DNA reads TGTGCCAGTAAGCTAAAAAGACAGGGGGCTTATGGCTACACCTTC. It encodes CASKLKRQGAYGYTF. The genes are TRBV2 and TRBJ1-2; 10 bases fit TRBD1. Per the germline V gene, CDR1 is SNHLY and CDR2 is FYNNEI. The CDR3 covers 15 residues. Losses at the gene ends were 9 bases for V and 5 bases for J; bases not matched to a gene: 12.

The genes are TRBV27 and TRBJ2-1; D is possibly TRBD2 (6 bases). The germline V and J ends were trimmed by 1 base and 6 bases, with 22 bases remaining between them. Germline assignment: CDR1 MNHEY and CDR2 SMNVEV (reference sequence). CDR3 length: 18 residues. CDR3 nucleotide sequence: TGTGCCAGCAGTTTATTTGCGGGGCCTGACATACAAGTCAATGAGCAGTTCTTC. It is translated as CASSLFAGPDIQVNEQFF.

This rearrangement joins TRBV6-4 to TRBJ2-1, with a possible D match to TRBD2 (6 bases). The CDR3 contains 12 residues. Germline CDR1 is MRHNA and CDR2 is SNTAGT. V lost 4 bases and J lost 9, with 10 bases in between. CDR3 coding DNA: TGTGCCAGCAGTGGTTCAGCGGGTGAGCAGTTCTTC. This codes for CASSGSAGEQFF.

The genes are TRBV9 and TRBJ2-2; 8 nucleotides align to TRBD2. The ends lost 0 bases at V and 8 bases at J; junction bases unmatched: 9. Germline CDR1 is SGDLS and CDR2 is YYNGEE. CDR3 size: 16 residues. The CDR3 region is CASSVGLALLLGELFF. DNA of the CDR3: TGTGCCAGCAGCGTAGGACTAGCGCTACTTTTGGGGGAGCTGTTTTTT.

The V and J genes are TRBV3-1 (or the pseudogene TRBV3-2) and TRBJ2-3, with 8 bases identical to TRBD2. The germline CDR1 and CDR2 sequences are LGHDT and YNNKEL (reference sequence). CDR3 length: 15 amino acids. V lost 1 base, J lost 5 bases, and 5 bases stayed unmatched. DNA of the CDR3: TGTGCCAGCAGCCAAGCGGGAGGGCCGAGAGATACGCAGTATTTT. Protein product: CASSQAGGPRDTQYF.

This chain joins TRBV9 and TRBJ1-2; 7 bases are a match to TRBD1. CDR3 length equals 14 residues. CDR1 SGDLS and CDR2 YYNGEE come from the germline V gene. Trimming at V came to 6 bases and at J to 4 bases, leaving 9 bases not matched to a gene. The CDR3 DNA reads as TGTGCCAGCACCCTAGGGGACAGACTCTATGGCTACACCTTC. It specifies CASTLGDRLYGYTF.

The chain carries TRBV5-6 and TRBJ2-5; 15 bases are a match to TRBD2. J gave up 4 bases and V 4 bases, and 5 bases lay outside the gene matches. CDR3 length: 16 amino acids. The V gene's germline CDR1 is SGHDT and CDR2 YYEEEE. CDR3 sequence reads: CASSVGLAGGGETQYF. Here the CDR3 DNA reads TGTGCCAGCAGCGTGGGACTAGCGGGAGGAGGAGAGACCCAGTACTTC.

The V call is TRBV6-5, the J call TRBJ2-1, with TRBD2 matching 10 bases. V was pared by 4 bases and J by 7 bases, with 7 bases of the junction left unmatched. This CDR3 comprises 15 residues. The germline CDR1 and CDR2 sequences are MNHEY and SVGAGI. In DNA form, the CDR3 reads TGTGCCAGCAGTTTAGAGCGGGAGGGCCTGAATGAGCAGTTCTTC. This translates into CASSLEREGLNEQFF.

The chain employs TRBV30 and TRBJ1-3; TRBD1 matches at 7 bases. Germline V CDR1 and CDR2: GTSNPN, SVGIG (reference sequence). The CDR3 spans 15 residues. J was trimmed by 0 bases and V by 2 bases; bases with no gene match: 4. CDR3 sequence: CAWSKGQNSGNTIYF. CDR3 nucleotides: TGTGCCTGGAGTAAGGGACAGAACTCTGGAAACACCATATATTTT.

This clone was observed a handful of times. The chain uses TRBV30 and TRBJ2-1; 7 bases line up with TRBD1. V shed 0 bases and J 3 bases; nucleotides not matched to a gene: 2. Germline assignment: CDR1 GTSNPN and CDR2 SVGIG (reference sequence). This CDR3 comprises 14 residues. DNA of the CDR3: TGTGCCTGGAGTGTCCGGGACAGCTACAATGAGCAGTTCTTC. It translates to CAWSVRDSYNEQFF.

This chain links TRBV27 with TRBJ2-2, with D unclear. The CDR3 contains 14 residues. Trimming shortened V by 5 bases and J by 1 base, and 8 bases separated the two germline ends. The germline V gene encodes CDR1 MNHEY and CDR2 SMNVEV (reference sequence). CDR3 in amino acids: CASSEVQNTGELFF. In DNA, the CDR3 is TGTGCCAGCAGTGAGGTGCAGAACACCGGGGAGCTGTTTTTT.

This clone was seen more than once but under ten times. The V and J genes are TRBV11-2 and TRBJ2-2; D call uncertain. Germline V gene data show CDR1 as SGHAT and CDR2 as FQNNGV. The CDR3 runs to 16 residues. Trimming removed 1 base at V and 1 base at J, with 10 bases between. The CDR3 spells CASSLGVQENTGELFF. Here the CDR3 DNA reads TGTGCCAGCAGCTTAGGGGTTCAGGAGAACACCGGGGAGCTGTTTTTT.

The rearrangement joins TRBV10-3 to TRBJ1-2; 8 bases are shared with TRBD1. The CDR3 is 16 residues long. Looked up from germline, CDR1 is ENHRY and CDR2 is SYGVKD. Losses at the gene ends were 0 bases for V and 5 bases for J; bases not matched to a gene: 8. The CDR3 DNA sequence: TGTGCCATCAGTGAGTCGAACAGGGGGAGGGCATATGGCTACACCTTC. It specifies CAISESNRGRAYGYTF.

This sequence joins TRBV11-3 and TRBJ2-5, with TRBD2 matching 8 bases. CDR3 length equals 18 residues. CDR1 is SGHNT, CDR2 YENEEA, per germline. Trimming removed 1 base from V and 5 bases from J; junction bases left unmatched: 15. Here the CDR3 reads CASSLAIAGIVRVETQYF. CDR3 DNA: TGTGCCAGCAGCTTAGCTATAGCGGGGATCGTTCGAGTTGAGACCCAGTACTTC.

CDR3: CASLAGNTDTQYF. In DNA form, the CDR3 reads TGTGCCAGCCTAGCCGGGAACACAGATACGCAGTATTTT. J is TRBJ2-3 and V is TRBV2, with a tentative D call TRBD2 (5 bases). Germline CDR1 SNHLY, CDR2 FYNNEI. This CDR3 is built from 13 residues. Trimming left V 8 bases short and J 2 bases short, with 11 bases between.

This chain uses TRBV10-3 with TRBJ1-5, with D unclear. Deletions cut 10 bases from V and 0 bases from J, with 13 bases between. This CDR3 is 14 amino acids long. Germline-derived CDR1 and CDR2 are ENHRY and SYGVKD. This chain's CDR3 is CATHPSYSNQPQHF. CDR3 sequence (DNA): TGTGCCACCCACCCCAGTTATAGCAATCAGCCCCAGCATTTT.

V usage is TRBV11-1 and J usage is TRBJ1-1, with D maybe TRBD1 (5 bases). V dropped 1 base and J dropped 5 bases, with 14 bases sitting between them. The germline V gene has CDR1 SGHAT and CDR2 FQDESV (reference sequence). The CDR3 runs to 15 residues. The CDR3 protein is CASSLGGGLRTEAFF. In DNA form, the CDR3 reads TGTGCCAGCAGCTTAGGGGGGGGTCTTCGGACTGAAGCTTTCTTT.

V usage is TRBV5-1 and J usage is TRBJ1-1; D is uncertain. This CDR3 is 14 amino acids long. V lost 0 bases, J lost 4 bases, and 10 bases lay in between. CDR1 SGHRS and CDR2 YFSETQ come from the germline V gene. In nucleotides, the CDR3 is TGCGCCAGCAGCTTGGAGACTGTAGGCACTGAAGCTTTCTTT. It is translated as CASSLETVGTEAFF.